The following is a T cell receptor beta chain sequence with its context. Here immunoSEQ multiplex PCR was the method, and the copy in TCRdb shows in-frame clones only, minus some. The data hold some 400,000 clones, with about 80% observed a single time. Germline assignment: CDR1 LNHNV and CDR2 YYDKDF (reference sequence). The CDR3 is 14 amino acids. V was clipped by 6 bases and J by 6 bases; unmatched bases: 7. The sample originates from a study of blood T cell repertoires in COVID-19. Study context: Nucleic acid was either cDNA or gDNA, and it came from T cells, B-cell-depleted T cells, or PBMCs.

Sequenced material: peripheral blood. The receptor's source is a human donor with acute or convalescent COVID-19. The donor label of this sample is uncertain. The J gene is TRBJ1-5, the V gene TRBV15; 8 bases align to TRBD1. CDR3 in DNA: TGTGCCACCAGAACAGACAGGGGTAGTCAGCCCCAGCATTTT. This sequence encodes CATRTDRGSQPQHF. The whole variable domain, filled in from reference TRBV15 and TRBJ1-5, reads DAMVIQNPRYQVTQFGKPVTLSCSQTLNHNVMYWYQQKSSQAPKLLFHYYDKDFNNEADTPDNFQSRRPNTSFCFLDIRSPGLGDTAMYLCATRTDRGSQPQHFGDGTRLSIL.